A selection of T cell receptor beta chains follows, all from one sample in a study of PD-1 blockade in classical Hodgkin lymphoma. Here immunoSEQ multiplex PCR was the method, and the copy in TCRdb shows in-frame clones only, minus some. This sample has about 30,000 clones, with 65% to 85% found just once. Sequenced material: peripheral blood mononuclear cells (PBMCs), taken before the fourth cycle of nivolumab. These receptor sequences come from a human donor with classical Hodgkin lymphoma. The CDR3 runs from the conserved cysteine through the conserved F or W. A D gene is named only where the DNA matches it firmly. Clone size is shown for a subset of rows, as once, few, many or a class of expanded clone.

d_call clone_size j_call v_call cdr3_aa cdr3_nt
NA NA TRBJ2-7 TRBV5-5 CASSLTGSSYEQYF TGTGCCAGCAGCTTAACAGGCAGTTCCTACGAGCAGTACTTC
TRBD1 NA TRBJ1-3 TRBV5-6 CASSSTGRGNTIYF TGTGCCAGCAGCTCGACAGGGCGCGGAAACACCATATATTTT
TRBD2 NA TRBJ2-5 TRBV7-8 CASSHRLAGEGETQYF TGTGCCAGCAGCCACAGACTAGCGGGAGAGGGTGAGACCCAGTACTTC
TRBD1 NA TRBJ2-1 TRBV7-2 CASSLTGTGVYNEQFF TGTGCCAGCAGCCTTACCGGGACAGGGGTCTACAATGAGCAGTTCTTC
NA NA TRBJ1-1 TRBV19 CASSTPWGNTEAFF TGTGCCAGTAGTACCCCATGGGGAAACACTGAAGCTTTCTTT
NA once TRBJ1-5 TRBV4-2 CASSQDQDYSNQPQHF TGTGCCAGCAGCCAAGATCAAGATTATAGCAATCAGCCCCAGCATTTT
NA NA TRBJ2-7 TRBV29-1 CSVSQGDEQYF TGCAGCGTTTCTCAGGGAGACGAGCAGTACTTC
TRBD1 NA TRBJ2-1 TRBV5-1 CASSYRTGIYNEQFF TGCGCCAGCAGCTACCGGACAGGGATCTACAATGAGCAGTTCTTC
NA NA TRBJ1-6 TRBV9 CASSADASSYNSPLHF TGTGCCAGCAGCGCTGACGCTAGCTCCTATAATTCACCCCTCCACTTT
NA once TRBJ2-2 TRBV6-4 CASSGQVPGELFF TGTGCCAGCAGTGGACAGGTTCCCGGGGAGCTGTTTTTT
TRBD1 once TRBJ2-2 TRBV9 CASSVEDRDPTGELFF TGTGCCAGCAGCGTAGAAGACAGGGACCCCACCGGGGAGCTGTTTTTT
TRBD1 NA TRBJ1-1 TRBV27 CASKKDRIAEAFF TGTGCCAGCAAAAAGGACAGGATCGCTGAAGCTTTCTTT
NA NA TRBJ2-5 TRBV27 CASSQGRGETQYF TGTGCCAGCAGTCAGGGTAGAGGCGAGACCCAGTACTTC
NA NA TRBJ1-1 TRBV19 CASSIGGQGGTEAFF TGTGCCAGTAGTATTGGGGGGCAGGGAGGCACTGAAGCTTTCTTT
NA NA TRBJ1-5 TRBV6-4 CASSGRGSNQPQHF TGTGCCAGCAGTGGGAGGGGTAGCAATCAGCCCCAGCATTTT
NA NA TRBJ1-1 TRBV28 CASSLYRAMNTEAFF TGTGCCAGCTCCCTGTATCGGGCAATGAACACTGAAGCTTTCTTT
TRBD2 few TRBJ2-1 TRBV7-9 CASTGGLAGAIEQFF TGTGCCAGCACCGGTGGACTAGCGGGAGCAATTGAGCAGTTCTTC
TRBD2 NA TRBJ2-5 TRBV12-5 CASGPGLEGETQYF TGTGCTAGTGGCCCCGGACTAGAGGGTGAGACCCAGTACTTC
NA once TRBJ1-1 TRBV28 CASSLLGRQSEAFF TGTGCCAGCAGTTTATTAGGTCGGCAGTCTGAAGCTTTCTTT
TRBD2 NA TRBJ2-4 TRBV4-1 CASSQVLTSGIWGKNIQYF TGCGCCAGCAGCCAAGTGCTGACTAGCGGGATATGGGGGAAAAACATTCAGTACTTC
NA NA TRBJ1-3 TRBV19 CASSPLTGRVWF TGTGCCAGTAGTCCCCTCACGGGGCGGGTTTGGTTT
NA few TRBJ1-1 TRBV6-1 CASSEGGAGRAEAFF TGTGCCAGCAGTGAAGGGGGCGCGGGAAGGGCTGAAGCTTTCTTT
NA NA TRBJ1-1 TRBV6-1 CASRGRRMNTEAFF TGTGCCAGCAGGGGACGCCGCATGAACACTGAAGCTTTCTTT
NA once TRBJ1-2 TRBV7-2 CASSLASDSNYGYTF TGTGCCAGCAGCTTAGCGTCGGATTCTAACTATGGCTACACCTTC
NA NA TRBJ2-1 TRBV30 CAWSVQFRGPHYNEQFF TGTGCCTGGAGTGTACAATTCCGGGGGCCGCACTACAATGAGCAGTTCTTC
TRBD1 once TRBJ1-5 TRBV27 CASSNKPSTGGFQPQHF TGTGCCAGCAGCAACAAACCCTCGACAGGGGGCTTTCAGCCCCAGCATTTT
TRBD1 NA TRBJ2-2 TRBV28 CASSAGQVNTGELFF TGTGCCAGCAGTGCCGGACAGGTCAACACCGGGGAGCTGTTTTTT
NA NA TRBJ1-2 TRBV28 CASSFIGRAGYGYTF TGTGCCAGCAGTTTTATCGGCAGGGCGGGCTATGGCTACACCTTC